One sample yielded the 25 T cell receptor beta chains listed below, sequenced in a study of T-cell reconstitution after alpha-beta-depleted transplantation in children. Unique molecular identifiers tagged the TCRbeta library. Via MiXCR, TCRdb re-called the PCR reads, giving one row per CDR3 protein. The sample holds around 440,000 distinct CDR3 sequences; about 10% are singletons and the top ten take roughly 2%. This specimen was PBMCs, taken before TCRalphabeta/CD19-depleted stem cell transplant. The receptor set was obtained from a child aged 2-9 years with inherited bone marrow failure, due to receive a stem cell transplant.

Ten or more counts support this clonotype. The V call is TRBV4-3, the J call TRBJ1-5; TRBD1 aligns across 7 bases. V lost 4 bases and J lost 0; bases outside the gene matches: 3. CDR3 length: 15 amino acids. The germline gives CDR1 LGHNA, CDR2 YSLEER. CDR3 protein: CASSPGQSSNQPQHF. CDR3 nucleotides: TGCGCCAGCAGCCCGGGACAGAGTAGCAATCAGCCCCAGCATTTT.

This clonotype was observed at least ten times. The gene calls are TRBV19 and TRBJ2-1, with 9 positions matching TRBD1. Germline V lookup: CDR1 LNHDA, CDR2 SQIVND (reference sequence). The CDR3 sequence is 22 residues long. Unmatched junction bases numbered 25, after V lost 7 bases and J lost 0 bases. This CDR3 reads CASIPQGANPNLALNSYNEQFF. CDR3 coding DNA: TGTGCCAGTATCCCACAGGGGGCGAACCCCAATCTAGCCCTCAACTCCTACAATGAGCAGTTCTTC.

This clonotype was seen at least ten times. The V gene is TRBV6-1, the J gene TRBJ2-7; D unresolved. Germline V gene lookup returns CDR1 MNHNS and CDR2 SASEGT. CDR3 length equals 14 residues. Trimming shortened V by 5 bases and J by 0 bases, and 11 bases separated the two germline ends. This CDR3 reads CASSPYGVSYEQYF. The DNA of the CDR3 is TGTGCCAGCAGTCCCTATGGGGTCTCCTACGAGCAGTACTTC.

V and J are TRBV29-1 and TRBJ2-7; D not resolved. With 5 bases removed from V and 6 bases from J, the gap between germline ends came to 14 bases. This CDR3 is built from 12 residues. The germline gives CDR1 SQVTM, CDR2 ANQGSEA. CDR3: CSVSLVASEQYF. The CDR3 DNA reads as TGCAGCGTTAGCTTGGTCGCGAGCGAGCAGTACTTC.

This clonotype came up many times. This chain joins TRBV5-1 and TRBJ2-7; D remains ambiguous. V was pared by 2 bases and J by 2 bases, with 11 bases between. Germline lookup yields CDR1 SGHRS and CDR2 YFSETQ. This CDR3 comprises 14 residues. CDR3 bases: TGCGCCAGCAGCTTTTATGACTTTGCCTACGAGCAGTACTTC. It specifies CASSFYDFAYEQYF.

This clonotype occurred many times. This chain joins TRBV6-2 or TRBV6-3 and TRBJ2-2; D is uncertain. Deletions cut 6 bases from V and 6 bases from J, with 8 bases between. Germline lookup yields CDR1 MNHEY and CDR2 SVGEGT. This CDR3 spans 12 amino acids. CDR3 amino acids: CASSSDAGELFF. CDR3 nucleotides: TGTGCCAGCAGCTCCGACGCCGGGGAGCTGTTTTTT.

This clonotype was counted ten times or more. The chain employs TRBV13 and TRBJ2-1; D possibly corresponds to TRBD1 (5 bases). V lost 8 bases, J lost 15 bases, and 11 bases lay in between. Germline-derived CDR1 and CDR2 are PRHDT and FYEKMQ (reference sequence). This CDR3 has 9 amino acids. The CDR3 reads CASLGARFF. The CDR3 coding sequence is TGTGCCAGCTTAGGGGCGCGGTTCTTC. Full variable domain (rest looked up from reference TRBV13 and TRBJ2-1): AAGVIQSPRHLIKEKRETATLKCYPIPRHDTVYWYQQGPGQDPQFLISFYEKMQSDKGSIPDRFSAQQFSDYHSELNMSSLELGDSALYFCASLGARFFGPGTRLTVL.

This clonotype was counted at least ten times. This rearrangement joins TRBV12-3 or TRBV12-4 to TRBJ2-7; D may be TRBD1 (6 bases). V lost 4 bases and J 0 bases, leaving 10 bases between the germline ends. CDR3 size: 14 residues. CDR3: CASSSWGPSYEQYF. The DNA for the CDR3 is TGTGCCAGCAGTTCCTGGGGGCCCTCCTACGAGCAGTACTTC.

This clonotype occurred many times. CDR3 loop: CASSLWLAGVDTQYF. CDR3 DNA sequence: TGTGCCAGCAGTTTATGGCTAGCGGGAGTGGATACGCAGTATTTT. The rearrangement uses TRBV27 and TRBJ2-3; 10 bases line up with TRBD2. The CDR3 sequence is 15 residues long. Germline V gives CDR1 MNHEY, CDR2 SMNVEV (reference sequence). V was clipped by 1 base and J by 6 bases; unmatched bases: 4.

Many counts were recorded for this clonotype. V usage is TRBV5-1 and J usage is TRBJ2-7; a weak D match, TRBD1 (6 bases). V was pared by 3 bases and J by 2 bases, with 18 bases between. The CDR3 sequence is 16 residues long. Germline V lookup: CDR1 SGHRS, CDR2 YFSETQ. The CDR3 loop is CASSWQTGTPTYEQYF. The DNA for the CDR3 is TGCGCCAGCAGCTGGCAAACCGGGACACCTACCTACGAGCAGTACTTC.

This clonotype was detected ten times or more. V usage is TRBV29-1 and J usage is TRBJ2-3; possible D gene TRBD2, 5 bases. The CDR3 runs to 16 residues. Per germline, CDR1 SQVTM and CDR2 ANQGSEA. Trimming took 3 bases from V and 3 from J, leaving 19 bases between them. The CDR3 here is CSVEDPSIGKTDTQYF. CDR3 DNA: TGCAGCGTTGAGGACCCGAGTATCGGGAAAACAGATACGCAGTATTTT.

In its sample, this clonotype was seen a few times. The chain's CDR3 is CASSSTGGLLPGYTF. CDR3 coding DNA: TGTGCCAGCAGCTCCACAGGGGGCCTCCTTCCTGGCTACACCTTC. The rearrangement uses TRBV7-2 and TRBJ1-2; 9 nucleotides line up with TRBD1. Germline loops: CDR1 SGHTA, CDR2 FQGNSA. V dropped 4 bases and J dropped 7; count of bases not matched to a gene: 10. This CDR3 has 15 amino acids.

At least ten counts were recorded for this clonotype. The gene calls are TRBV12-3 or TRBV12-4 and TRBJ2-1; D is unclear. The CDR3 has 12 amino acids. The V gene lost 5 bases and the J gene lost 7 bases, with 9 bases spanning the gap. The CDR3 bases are TGTGCCAGCAGTAGCCTAGGTAATGAGCAGTTCTTC. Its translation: CASSSLGNEQFF.

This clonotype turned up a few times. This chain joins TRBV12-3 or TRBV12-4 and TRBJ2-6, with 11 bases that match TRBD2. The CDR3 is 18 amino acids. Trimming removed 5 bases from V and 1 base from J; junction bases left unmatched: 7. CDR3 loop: CASSPSRTSGSGANVLTF. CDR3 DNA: TGTGCCAGCAGTCCATCCCGGACTAGCGGGTCTGGGGCCAACGTCCTGACTTTC.

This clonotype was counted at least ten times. The CDR3 DNA reads as TGTGCCAGCAGCTTAGCGCACACCTGGGGAAAACTGTTTTTT. Translating it yields CASSLAHTWGKLFF. The chain carries TRBV7-2 and TRBJ1-4, with D hard to call. The CDR3 spans 14 residues. Germline lookup yields CDR1 SGHTA and CDR2 FQGNSA. Deletions cut 0 bases from V and 10 bases from J, with 12 bases between. The variable domain in full, completed from reference TRBV7-2 and TRBJ1-4, reads GAGVSQSPSNKVTEKGKDVELRCDPISGHTALYWYRQSLGQGLEFLIYFQGNSAPDKSGLPSDRFSAERTGGSVSTLTIQRTQQEDSAVYLCASSLAHTWGKLFFGSGTQLSVL.

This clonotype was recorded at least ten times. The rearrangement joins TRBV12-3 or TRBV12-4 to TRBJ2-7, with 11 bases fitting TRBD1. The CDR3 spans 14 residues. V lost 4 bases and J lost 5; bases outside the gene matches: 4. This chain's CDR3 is CASSSGQGADEQYF. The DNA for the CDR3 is TGTGCCAGCAGTTCAGGACAGGGGGCCGACGAGCAGTACTTC.

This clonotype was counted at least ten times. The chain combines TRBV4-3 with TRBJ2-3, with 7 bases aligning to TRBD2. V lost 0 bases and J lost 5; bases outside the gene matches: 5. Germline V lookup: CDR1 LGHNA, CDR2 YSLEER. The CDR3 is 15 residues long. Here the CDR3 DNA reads TGCGCCAGCAGCCAAGATCAGGTAGCGGGAGATACGCAGTATTTT. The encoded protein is CASSQDQVAGDTQYF.

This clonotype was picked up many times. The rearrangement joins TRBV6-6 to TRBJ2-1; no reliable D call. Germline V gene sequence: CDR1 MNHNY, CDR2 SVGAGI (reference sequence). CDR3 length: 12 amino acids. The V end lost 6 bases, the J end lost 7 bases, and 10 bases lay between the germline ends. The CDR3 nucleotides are TGTGCCAGCAGCCGTTGGGGAAATGAGCAGTTCTTC. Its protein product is CASSRWGNEQFF.

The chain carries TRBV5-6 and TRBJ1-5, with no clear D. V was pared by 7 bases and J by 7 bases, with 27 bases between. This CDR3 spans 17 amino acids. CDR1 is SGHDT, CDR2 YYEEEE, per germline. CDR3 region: CASGPRVREVQHQPQHF. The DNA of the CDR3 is TGTGCCAGCGGCCCGCGGGTTAGGGAGGTTCAGCACCAGCCCCAGCATTTT.

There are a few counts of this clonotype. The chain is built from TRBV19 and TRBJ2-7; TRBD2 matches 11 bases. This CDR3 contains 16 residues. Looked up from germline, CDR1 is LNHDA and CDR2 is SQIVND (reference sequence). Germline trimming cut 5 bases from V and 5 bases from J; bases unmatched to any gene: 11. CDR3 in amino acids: CASSVPRLAGTHEQYF. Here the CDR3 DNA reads TGTGCCAGTAGTGTACCTCGACTAGCGGGAACGCACGAGCAGTACTTC.

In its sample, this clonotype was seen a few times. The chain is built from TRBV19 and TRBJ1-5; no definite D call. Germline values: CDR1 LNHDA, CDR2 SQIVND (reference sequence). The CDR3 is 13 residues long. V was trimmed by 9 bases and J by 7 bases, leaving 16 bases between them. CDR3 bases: TGTGCCAGCCAGTGGGGAACTCGCCAGCCCCAGCATTTT. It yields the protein CASQWGTRQPQHF. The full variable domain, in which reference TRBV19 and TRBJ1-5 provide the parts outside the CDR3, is DGGITQSPKYLFRKEGQNVTLSCEQNLNHDAMYWYRQDPGQGLRLIYYSQIVNDFQKGDIAEGYSVSREKKESFPLTVTSAQKNPTAFYLCASQWGTRQPQHFGDGTRLSIL.

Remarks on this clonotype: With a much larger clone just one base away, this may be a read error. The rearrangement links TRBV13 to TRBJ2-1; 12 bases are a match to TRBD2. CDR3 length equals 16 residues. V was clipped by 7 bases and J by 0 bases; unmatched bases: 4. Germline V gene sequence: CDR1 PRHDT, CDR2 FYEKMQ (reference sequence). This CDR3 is CASTETSGSSYNEQFF. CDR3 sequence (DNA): TGTGCCAGCACCGAGACTAGCGGGAGCTCCTACAATGAGCAGTTCTTC.

The CDR3 region has the DNA TGTGCCAGCTCACCACAACCCGACGGGGAGCAGTACTTC. Protein sequence: CASSPQPDGEQYF. V is TRBV18 and J is TRBJ2-7; D remains unclear. The CDR3 runs 13 residues. Germline-derived CDR1 and CDR2 are KGHSH and LQKENI. Between the trimmed V and J ends, which lost 1 base and 7 bases, there was a span of 11 bases.

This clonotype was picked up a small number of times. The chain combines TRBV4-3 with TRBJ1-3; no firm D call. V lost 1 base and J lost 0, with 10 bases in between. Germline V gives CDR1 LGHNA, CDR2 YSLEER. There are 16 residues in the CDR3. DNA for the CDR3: TGCGCCAGCAGCCAAGCTCCGCGGAGCTCTGGAAACACCATATATTTT. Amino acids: CASSQAPRSSGNTIYF.

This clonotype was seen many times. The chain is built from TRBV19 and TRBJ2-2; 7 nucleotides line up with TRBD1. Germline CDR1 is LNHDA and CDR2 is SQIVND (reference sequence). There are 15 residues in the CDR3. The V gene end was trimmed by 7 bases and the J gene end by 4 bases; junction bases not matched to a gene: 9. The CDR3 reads CASTGQDESTGELFF. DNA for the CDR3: TGTGCCAGTACCGGACAGGATGAGTCCACCGGGGAGCTGTTTTTT.